The rows below give T cell receptor beta chains drawn from one sample of a study of blood T cell repertoires in COVID-19. The assay was immunoSEQ multiplex PCR, and TCRdb's table has in-frame clones only and misses some. The sample records approximately 140,000 clones, approximately 84% being singletons. Sequenced material: peripheral blood. The origin of the receptors is an older man with acute or convalescent COVID-19. Each CDR3 is given with its conserved first and last residue. The D gene is left open where the match is weak. Not all rows give a size; the values are once, few, many and, for expanded clones, a class.

CDR3nt,CDR3aa,d_gene,j_gene,abundance,v_gene
TGTGCCAGCAGCCAAGAAAGACAGGGACCCACTGAAGCTTTCTTT,CASSQERQGPTEAFF,TRBD1,TRBJ1-1,.,TRBV3-1/TRBV3-2
TGTGCCAGCAGCTTGCCGACAAGTAGAATTTCAACTTCTGGAAACACCATATATTTT,CASSLPTSRISTSGNTIYF,.,TRBJ1-3,.,TRBV5-6
TGTGCCAGCAGCCCGACAGGGGCATTCTCTGGAAACACCATATATTTT,CASSPTGAFSGNTIYF,TRBD1,TRBJ1-3,few,TRBV7-2
TGTGCCAGCAGTTCCCTCGGGACTAGCGGCTCCTACGAGCAGTACTTC,CASSSLGTSGSYEQYF,TRBD2,TRBJ2-7,.,TRBV6-5
TGTGCCAGCAGCGTAGCCGGGGATGAGCAGTTCTTC,CASSVAGDEQFF,.,TRBJ2-1,.,TRBV9
TGTGCCAGCCGCCCCGGGGGAGGGGGCTACGAGCAGTACTTC,CASRPGGGGYEQYF,.,TRBJ2-7,.,TRBV18
TGCGCCAGCAGCCAAGAGGCACACAGGGGGTCCTACGAGCAGTACTTC,CASSQEAHRGSYEQYF,TRBD1,TRBJ2-7,.,TRBV5-1
TGTGCCAGCAGTCCAGACAGGGAATTATATGATGGCTACACCTTC,CASSPDRELYDGYTF,TRBD1,TRBJ1-2,.,TRBV6-5
TGTGCCAGCAGCTTAGGGGGCGTGGACTATGGCTACACCTTC,CASSLGGVDYGYTF,.,TRBJ1-2,few,TRBV7-2
TGTGCCAGCAGCCGGGACTGGGGGAATTCACCCCTCCACTTT,CASSRDWGNSPLHF,.,TRBJ1-6,.,TRBV27
TGTGCCAGCAGCCAAGGGGGGACAGGGGGCGGTGAGCAGTTCTTC,CASSQGGTGGGEQFF,TRBD1,TRBJ2-1,.,TRBV3-1/TRBV3-2
TGCGGATGGGGGGATAGCTCCTATAATTCACCCCTCCACTTT,CGWGDSSYNSPLHF,.,TRBJ1-6,.,TRBV10-1
TGTGCCAGTAGTTCCCGGGGGTACAATGAGCAGTTCTTC,CASSSRGYNEQFF,.,TRBJ2-1,.,TRBV19
TGTGCCAGCTCACCCAGTGGGTACGGGACAGGGTTCGACGAGCAGTACTTC,CASSPSGYGTGFDEQYF,TRBD1,TRBJ2-7,.,TRBV18
TGTGCCAGCGTTCCGCGGGAGGGCTCGAGACCAACCGGGGAGCTGTTTTTT,CASVPREGSRPTGELFF,TRBD2,TRBJ2-2,.,TRBV7-9
TGTGCCAGCAGGCCGACAGGGGCGGATGGCTACACCTTC,CASRPTGADGYTF,TRBD1,TRBJ1-2,.,TRBV6-5
TGTGCCAGCAGCTCCCAGGGGGACACTGAAGCTTTCTTT,CASSSQGDTEAFF,TRBD1,TRBJ1-1,.,TRBV11-3
TGTGCCGGGGACTCTAACACAGATACGCAGTATTTT,CAGDSNTDTQYF,.,TRBJ2-3,.,TRBV7-9
TGCGCCAGCGAGACAGGGGACACCGGGGAGCTGTTTTTT,CASETGDTGELFF,TRBD1,TRBJ2-2,.,TRBV5-1
TGTGCCACCAGCAGAGAGGCAGGGTTGGCTAATTCACCCCTCCACTTT,CATSREAGLANSPLHF,.,TRBJ1-6,.,TRBV15
TGTGCCAGCAGCCCCGCCGGGAGGGGGGTCTTTGGCACAGATACGCAGTATTTT,CASSPAGRGVFGTDTQYF,TRBD2,TRBJ2-3,.,TRBV7-3
TGTGCCAGCAGCTTGGGCGGGAGAGGGGAGACCCAGTACTTC,CASSLGGRGETQYF,TRBD2,TRBJ2-5,.,TRBV5-4
TGTGCCAGCAGCCCTCAATTGCCGGGGGTTGACGAAAAACTGTTTTTT,CASSPQLPGVDEKLFF,.,TRBJ1-4,.,TRBV6-6
TGTGCCAGCTCGGGACAGGGTGCCTGGCAGCCCCAGCATTTT,CASSGQGAWQPQHF,TRBD1,TRBJ1-5,.,TRBV28
TGTGCCAGCAGCGTCCAGCCTACGGGGGGTGCTAGCACAGATACGCAGTATTTT,CASSVQPTGGASTDTQYF,TRBD2,TRBJ2-3,once,TRBV7-3
TGTGCCAGCAGCCAAAGGGACAGGGGAAAAACTGAAGCTTTCTTT,CASSQRDRGKTEAFF,TRBD1,TRBJ1-1,few,TRBV14
TGCGCCAGCAGCTTGGAATTCGGCAGGGGGCGGTACAATGAGCAGTTCTTC,CASSLEFGRGRYNEQFF,TRBD1,TRBJ2-1,.,TRBV5-1
TGTGCCTGGAGTGAGGGGAACGATCAGCCCCAGCATTTT,CAWSEGNDQPQHF,.,TRBJ1-5,.,TRBV30
TGTGCCAGCATCGATCGTAGCGGGATAAACACCGGGGAGCTGTTTTTT,CASIDRSGINTGELFF,TRBD2,TRBJ2-2,.,TRBV19
TGTGCCAGCAGTAAATCTTGGGCCGGCACTGAAGCTTTCTTT,CASSKSWAGTEAFF,.,TRBJ1-1,.,TRBV6-2/TRBV6-3
TGTGCCACCAGTGATTCCGATTTTTTGTGGCGAGGCGGGGAGCTGTTTTTT,CATSDSDFLWRGGELFF,.,TRBJ2-2,.,TRBV24-1
TGTGCCAGCAGCTTAGCCCGGGCAGGGAACCAAGAGACCCAGTACTTC,CASSLARAGNQETQYF,.,TRBJ2-5,.,TRBV11-2
TGTGCCAGCAGTTTGGGGGGAGCGGGCGGGGAGCTGTTTTTT,CASSLGGAGGELFF,.,TRBJ2-2,.,TRBV28
TGTGCCAGCAAACTGGGGGGGGACACTGAAGCTTTCTTT,CASKLGGDTEAFF,.,TRBJ1-1,.,TRBV12-3/TRBV12-4
TGCGCCAGCAGTCCCGTTAGGGGTGACGAGCAGTTCTTC,CASSPVRGDEQFF,.,TRBJ2-1,.,TRBV5-1
TGTGCCAGTAGTATGGTCGCCAGGGAAACTGAAGCTTTCTTT,CASSMVARETEAFF,.,TRBJ1-1,.,TRBV19
TGTGCCAGTAGTATCGACAGAACAGATACGCAGTATTTT,CASSIDRTDTQYF,.,TRBJ2-3,.,TRBV19
TGTGCCAGCAGTTTCGGACAGGGTTTGATTGACAATGAGCAGTTCTTC,CASSFGQGLIDNEQFF,TRBD1,TRBJ2-1,.,TRBV28
TGTGCCAGTAGGACACACAGGGGTCCCACTGAAGCTTTCTTT,CASRTHRGPTEAFF,TRBD1,TRBJ1-1,.,TRBV19
TGCAGTGCTAGGGGGGCTGGCGAGCAGTACTTC,CSARGAGEQYF,.,TRBJ2-7,.,TRBV20-1
TGTGCCAGCAGCTTAGGGGACAGGACGAACACTGAAGCTTTCTTT,CASSLGDRTNTEAFF,TRBD1,TRBJ1-1,.,TRBV7-9
TGTGCCAGCAGCGTCTGGGACAGGGGAAGGGGTGGCTACACCTTC,CASSVWDRGRGGYTF,TRBD1,TRBJ1-2,.,TRBV9
TGCGCCAGCAGCCAACTGGGCAGGTCATTAACCAGGGAGCAGTTCTTC,CASSQLGRSLTREQFF,.,TRBJ2-1,many,TRBV4-1
TGTGCCAGCAGCTTTTCCACTACCTACAATGAGCAGTTCTTC,CASSFSTTYNEQFF,.,TRBJ2-1,.,TRBV11-2
TGTGCCAGTAGTCGAGAATTCCCCTCCTACGAGCAGTACTTC,CASSREFPSYEQYF,.,TRBJ2-7,.,TRBV19
TGTGCCAGCAGCCACAGCGCGGAAAGGAACGAGCAGTACTTC,CASSHSAERNEQYF,.,TRBJ2-7,few,TRBV3-1/TRBV3-2
TGTGCCAGCAGCTTCGGGGAAAACTATGGCTACACCTTC,CASSFGENYGYTF,.,TRBJ1-2,once,TRBV5-4
TGTGCCAGCAGCTTAGCTATGTCTAGCGGCACAGATACGCAGTATTTT,CASSLAMSSGTDTQYF,.,TRBJ2-3,.,TRBV7-6
TGTGCCAGCAGCAGCAGGGAGGGAGATCAGCCCCAGCATTTT,CASSSREGDQPQHF,.,TRBJ1-5,.,TRBV7-2
TGTGCCAGCAGTTACCGTACGGGAGCCTCGGTCCCTGAAGCTTTCTTT,CASSYRTGASVPEAFF,.,TRBJ1-1,.,TRBV6-6
TGTGCCAGCAGTTTCAAGAGGGGCGGGAGGGGCGACGAGCAGTACTTC,CASSFKRGGRGDEQYF,TRBD2,TRBJ2-7,.,TRBV6-6
TGTGCCAGCAGCGAGACCGGGACAGAAAATTCACCCCTCCACTTT,CASSETGTENSPLHF,TRBD1,TRBJ1-6,few,TRBV9
TGTGCCAGCAGTTACTCGGGCGGGGTCGATGAAAAACTGTTTTTT,CASSYSGGVDEKLFF,.,TRBJ1-4,.,TRBV6-6
TGTGCCAGCAGTTCCAGACTAAGCGGGAGGGCCTGGGAGACCCAGTACTTC,CASSSRLSGRAWETQYF,TRBD2,TRBJ2-5,.,TRBV27
TGTGCCAGCAGCTCCCGGACAGGGACCTACGAGCAGTACTTC,CASSSRTGTYEQYF,TRBD1,TRBJ2-7,medium-sized,TRBV9
TGTGCCAGCAGTCCTCAGGACAGGGACTATGGCTACACCTTC,CASSPQDRDYGYTF,TRBD1,TRBJ1-2,.,TRBV2
TGCGCCAGCAAACGGACAGAGAACACTGAAGCTTTCTTT,CASKRTENTEAFF,.,TRBJ1-1,.,TRBV5-1
TGTGCCAGCAGTAGAGGACTAGCGGGTAGAGCCGAGCAGTACTTC,CASSRGLAGRAEQYF,TRBD2,TRBJ2-7,.,TRBV7-3
TGTGCCAGCAGCTTAGCTTCAGGGGGCGCGCAGGAGACCCAGTACTTC,CASSLASGGAQETQYF,TRBD1,TRBJ2-5,.,TRBV11-2